The source of this TCR beta chain is a study of cytomegalovirus exposure and HLA in healthy donors. V was cut by 0 bases and J by 6 bases, with 13 bases left in between. The CDR3 runs 15 residues. Per germline, CDR1 SGDLS and CDR2 YYNGEE. Here immunoSEQ multiplex PCR was the method, and the copy in TCRdb shows in-frame clones only, minus some. Here the sample spans more than 55,000 clones, approximately 92% being singletons. The sample consisted of PBMCs. The sequence was collected from a woman between 18 and 29 years old in good health and CMV-seronegative. The J gene is TRBJ2-1, the V gene TRBV9, with a possible D match to TRBD2 (7 bases). In DNA form, the CDR3 reads TGTGCCAGCAGCGTAGGGGGGGGGCCTGGCAATGAGCAGTTCTTC. It specifies CASSVGGGPGNEQFF.